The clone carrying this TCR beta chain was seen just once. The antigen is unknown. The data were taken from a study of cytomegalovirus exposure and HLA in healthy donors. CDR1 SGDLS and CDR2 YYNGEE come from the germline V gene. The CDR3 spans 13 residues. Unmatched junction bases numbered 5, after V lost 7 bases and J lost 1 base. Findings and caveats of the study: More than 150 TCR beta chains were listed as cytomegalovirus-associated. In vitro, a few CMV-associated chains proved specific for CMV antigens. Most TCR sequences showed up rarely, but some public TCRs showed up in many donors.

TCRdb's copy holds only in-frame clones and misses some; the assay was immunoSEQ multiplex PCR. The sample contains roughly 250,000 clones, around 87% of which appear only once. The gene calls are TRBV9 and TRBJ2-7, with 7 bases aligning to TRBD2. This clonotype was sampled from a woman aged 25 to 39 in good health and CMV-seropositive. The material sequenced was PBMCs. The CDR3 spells CASGRAASYEQYF. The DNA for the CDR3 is TGTGCCAGCGGGAGGGCGGCATCCTACGAGCAGTACTTC.